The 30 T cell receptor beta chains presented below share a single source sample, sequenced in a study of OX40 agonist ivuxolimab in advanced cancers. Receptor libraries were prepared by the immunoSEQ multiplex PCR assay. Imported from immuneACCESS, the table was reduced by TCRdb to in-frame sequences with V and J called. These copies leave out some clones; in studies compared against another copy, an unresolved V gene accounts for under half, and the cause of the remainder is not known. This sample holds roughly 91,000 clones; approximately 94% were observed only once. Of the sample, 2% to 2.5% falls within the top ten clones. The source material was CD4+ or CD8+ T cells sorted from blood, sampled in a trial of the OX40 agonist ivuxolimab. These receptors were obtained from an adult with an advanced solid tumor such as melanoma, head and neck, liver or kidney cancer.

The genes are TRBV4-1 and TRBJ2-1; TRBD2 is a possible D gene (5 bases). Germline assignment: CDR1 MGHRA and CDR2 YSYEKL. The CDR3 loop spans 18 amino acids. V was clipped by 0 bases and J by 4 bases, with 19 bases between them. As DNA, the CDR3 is TGCGCCAGCAGCCAAGAAACAGCCGCACTAGACCCATACAATGAGCAGTTCTTC. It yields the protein CASSQETAALDPYNEQFF.

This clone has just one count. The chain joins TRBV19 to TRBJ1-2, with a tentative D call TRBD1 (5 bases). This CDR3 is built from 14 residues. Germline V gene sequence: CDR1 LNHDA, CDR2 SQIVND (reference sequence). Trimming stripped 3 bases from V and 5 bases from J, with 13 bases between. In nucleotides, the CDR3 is TGTGCCAGTAGTATTTGGGGGGGAAGGTATGGCTACACCTTC. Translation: CASSIWGGRYGYTF.

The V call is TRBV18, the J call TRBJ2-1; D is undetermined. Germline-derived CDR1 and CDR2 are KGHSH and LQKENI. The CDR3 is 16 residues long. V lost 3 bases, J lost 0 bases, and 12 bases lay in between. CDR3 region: CASSPGWGSSYNEQFF. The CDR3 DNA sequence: TGTGCCAGCTCACCGGGTTGGGGTAGCTCCTACAATGAGCAGTTCTTC.

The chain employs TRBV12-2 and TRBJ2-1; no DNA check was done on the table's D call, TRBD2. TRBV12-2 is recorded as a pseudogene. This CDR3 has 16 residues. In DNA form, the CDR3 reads TGTGCAAGTCGCTTAGCGCGAAGCGGGAGGTACAATGAGCAGTTCTTC. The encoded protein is CASRLARSGRYNEQFF.

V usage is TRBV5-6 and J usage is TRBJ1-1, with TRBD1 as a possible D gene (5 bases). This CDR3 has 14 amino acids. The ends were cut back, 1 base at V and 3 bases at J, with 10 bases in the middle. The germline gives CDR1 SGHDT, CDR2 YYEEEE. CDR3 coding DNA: TGTGCCAGCAGCTTGAATGGGGCCGACACTGAAGCTTTCTTT. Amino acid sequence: CASSLNGADTEAFF.

This CDR3 reads CASSPRRDTDTQYF. The CDR3 coding sequence is TGTGCCAGCTCACCCCGAAGAGATACAGATACGCAGTATTTT. The chain recombines TRBV18 with TRBJ2-3; D gene uncertain. The CDR3 sequence is 14 residues long. In germline, CDR1 is KGHSH, CDR2 LQKENI. Trimming stripped 3 bases from V and 3 bases from J, with 10 bases between. Supplemented by reference TRBV18 and TRBJ2-3, the full variable domain reads NAGVMQNPRHLVRRRGQEARLRCSPMKGHSHVYWYRQLPEEGLKFMVYLQKENIIDESGMPKERFSAEFPKEGPSILRIQQVVRGDSAAYFCASSPRRDTDTQYFGPGTRLTVL.

This CDR3 is CATSTTGHEQFF. The CDR3 DNA follows: TGTGCCACCAGCACCACGGGCCATGAGCAGTTCTTC. The chain couples TRBV15 to TRBJ2-1; D remains unclear. Trimming stripped 4 bases from V and 8 bases from J, with 9 bases between. The germline V gene encodes CDR1 LNHNV and CDR2 YYDKDF (reference sequence). This CDR3 region has 12 residues.

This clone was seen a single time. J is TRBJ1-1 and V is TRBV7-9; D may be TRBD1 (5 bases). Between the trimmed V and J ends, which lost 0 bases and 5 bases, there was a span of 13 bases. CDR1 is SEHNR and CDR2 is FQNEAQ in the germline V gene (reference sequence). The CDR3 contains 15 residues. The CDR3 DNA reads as TGTGCCAGCAGCTTAGCGGTGGGGGGTTGGACTGAAGCTTTCTTT. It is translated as CASSLAVGGWTEAFF. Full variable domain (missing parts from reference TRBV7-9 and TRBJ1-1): DTGVSQNPRHKITKRGQNVTFRCDPISEHNRLYWYRQTLGQGPEFLTYFQNEAQLEKSRLLSDRFSAERPKGSFSTLEIQRTEQGDSAMYLCASSLAVGGWTEAFFGQGTRLTVV.

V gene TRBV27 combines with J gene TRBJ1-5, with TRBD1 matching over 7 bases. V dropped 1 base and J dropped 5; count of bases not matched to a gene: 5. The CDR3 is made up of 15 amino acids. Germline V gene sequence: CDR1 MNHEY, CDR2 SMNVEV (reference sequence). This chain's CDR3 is CASSLLEGADQPQHF. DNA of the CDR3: TGTGCCAGCAGTTTATTAGAGGGGGCGGATCAGCCCCAGCATTTT.

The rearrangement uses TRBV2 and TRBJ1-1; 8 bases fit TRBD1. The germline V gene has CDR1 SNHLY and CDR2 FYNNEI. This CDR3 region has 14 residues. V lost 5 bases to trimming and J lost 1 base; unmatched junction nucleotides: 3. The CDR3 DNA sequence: TGTGCCAGCAGTTTTGGACAGGGGAACACTGAAGCTTTCTTT. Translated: CASSFGQGNTEAFF.

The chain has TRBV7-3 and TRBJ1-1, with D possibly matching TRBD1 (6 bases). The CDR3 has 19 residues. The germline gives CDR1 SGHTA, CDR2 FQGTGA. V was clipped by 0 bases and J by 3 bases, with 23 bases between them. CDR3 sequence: CASSLTLGGALRGDTEAFF. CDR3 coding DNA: TGTGCCAGCAGCTTAACCCTTGGGGGGGCGCTTCGGGGTGACACTGAAGCTTTCTTT.

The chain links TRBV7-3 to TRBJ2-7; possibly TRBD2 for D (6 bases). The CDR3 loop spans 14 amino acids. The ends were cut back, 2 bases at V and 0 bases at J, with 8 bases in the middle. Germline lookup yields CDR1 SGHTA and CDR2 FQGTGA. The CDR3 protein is CASSLGGTSYEQYF. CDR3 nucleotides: TGTGCCAGCAGCTTAGGCGGGACCTCCTACGAGCAGTACTTC.

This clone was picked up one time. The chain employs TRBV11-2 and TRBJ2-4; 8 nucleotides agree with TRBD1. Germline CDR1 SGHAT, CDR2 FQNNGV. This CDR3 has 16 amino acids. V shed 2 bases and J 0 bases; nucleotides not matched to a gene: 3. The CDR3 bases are TGTGCCAGCAGCTTACAGGGGGCAGAAGCCAAAAACATTCAGTACTTC. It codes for CASSLQGAEAKNIQYF.

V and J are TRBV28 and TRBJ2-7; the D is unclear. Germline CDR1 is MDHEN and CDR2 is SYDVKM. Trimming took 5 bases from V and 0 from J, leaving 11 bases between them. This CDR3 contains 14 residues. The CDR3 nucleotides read TGTGCCAGCAGTCCCTTCCCAAGCTCCTACGAGCAGTACTTC. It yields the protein CASSPFPSSYEQYF. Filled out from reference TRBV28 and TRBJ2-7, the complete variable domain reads DVKVTQSSRYLVKRTGEKVFLECVQDMDHENMFWYRQDPGLGLRLIYFSYDVKMKEKGDIPEGYSVSREKKERFSLILESASTNQTSMYLCASSPFPSSYEQYFGPGTRLTVT.

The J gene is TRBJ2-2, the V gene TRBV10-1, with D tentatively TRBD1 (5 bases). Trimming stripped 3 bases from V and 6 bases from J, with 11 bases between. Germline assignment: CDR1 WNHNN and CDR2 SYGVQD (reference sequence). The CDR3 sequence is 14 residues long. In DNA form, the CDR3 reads TGCGCCAGCAGTGAAACAGACAGCCCCGGGGAGCTGTTTTTT. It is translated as CASSETDSPGELFF.

The CDR3 reads CASTATGGRHNSPLHF. The CDR3 nucleotides read TGTGCCAGCACCGCCACGGGGGGGCGGCATAATTCACCCCTCCACTTT. V gene TRBV2 combines with J gene TRBJ1-6, with D perhaps matching TRBD1 (6 bases). The germline V and J ends were trimmed by 7 bases and 5 bases, with 18 bases remaining between them. The CDR3 runs 16 residues. Looked up from germline, CDR1 is SNHLY and CDR2 is FYNNEI. Complete variable domain (other parts from reference TRBV2 and TRBJ1-6): EPEVTQTPSHQVTQMGQEVILRCVPISNHLYFYWYRQILGQKVEFLVSFYNNEISEKSEIFDDQFSVERPDGSNFTLKIRSTKLEDSAMYFCASTATGGRHNSPLHFGNGTRLTVT.

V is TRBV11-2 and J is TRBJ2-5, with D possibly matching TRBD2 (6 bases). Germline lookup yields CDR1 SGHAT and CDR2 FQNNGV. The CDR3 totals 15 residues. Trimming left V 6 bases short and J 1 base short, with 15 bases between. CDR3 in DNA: TGTGCCAGCAGAAAATCGGAGGGGTTCCAAGAGACCCAGTACTTC. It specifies CASRKSEGFQETQYF. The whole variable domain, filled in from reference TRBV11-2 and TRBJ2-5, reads EAGVAQSPRYKIIEKRQSVAFWCNPISGHATLYWYQQILGQGPKLLIQFQNNGVVDDSQLPKDRFSAERLKGVDSTLKIQPAKLEDSAVYLCASRKSEGFQETQYFGPGTRLLVL.

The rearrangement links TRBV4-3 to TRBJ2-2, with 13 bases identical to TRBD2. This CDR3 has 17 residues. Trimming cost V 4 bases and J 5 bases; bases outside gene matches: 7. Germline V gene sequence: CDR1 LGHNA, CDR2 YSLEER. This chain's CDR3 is CASSPEPGLAGTGELFF. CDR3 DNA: TGCGCCAGCAGCCCAGAGCCGGGACTAGCGGGAACCGGGGAGCTGTTTTTT.

This chain's CDR3 is CASSLLQQADTQYF. The CDR3 nucleotides read TGTGCCAGCAGTTTACTTCAACAGGCAGATACGCAGTATTTT. This chain uses TRBV27 with TRBJ2-3; D possibly corresponds to TRBD1 (5 bases). The CDR3 length is 14 residues. The V end was cut by 2 bases, the J end by 4 bases, with 10 bases between. The germline gives CDR1 MNHEY, CDR2 SMNVEV (reference sequence).

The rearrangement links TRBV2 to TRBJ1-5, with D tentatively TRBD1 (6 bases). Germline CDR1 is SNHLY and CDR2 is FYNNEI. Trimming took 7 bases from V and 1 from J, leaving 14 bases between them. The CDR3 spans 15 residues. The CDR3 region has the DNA TGTGCCAGCATCGCAGGGGCAGGCAGCAATCAGCCCCAGCATTTT. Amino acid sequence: CASIAGAGSNQPQHF. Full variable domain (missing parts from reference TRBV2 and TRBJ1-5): EPEVTQTPSHQVTQMGQEVILRCVPISNHLYFYWYRQILGQKVEFLVSFYNNEISEKSEIFDDQFSVERPDGSNFTLKIRSTKLEDSAMYFCASIAGAGSNQPQHFGDGTRLSIL.

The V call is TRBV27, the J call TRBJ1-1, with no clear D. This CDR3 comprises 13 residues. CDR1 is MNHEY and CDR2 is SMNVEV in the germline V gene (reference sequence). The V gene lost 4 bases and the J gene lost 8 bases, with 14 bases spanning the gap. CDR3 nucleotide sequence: TGTGCCAGCAGTTGGAGGGAAGGACTAGAAGCTTTCTTT. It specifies CASSWREGLEAFF.

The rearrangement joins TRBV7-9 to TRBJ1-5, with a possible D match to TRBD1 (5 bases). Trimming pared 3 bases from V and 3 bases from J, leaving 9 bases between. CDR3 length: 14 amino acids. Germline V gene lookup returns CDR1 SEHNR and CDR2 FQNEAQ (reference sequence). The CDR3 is CASSFPGINQPQHF. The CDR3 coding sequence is TGTGCCAGCAGCTTCCCAGGGATCAATCAGCCCCAGCATTTT.

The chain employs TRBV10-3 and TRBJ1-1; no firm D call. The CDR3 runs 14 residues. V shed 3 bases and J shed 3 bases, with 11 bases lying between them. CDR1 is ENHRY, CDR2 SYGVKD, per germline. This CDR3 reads CAISEVGVDTEAFF. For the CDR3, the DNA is TGTGCCATCAGTGAAGTTGGAGTGGACACTGAAGCTTTCTTT.

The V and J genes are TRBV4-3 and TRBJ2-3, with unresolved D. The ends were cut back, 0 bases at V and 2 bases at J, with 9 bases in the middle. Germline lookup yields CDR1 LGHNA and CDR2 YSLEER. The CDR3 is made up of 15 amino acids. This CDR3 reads CASSQDRRSTDTQYF. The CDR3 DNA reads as TGCGCCAGCAGCCAAGACCGGCGGTCCACAGATACGCAGTATTTT.

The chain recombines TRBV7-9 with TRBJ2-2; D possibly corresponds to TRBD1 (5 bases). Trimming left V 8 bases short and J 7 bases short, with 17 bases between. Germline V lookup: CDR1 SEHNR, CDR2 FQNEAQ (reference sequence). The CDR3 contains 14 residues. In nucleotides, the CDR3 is TGTGCCAGCGGCCCCCTTCCAGGGATCGGGGAGCTGTTTTTT. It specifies CASGPLPGIGELFF.

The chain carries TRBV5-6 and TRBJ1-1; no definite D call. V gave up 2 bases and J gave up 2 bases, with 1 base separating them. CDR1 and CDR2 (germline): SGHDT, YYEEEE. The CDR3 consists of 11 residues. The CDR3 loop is CASSFNTEAFF. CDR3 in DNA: TGTGCCAGCAGCTTCAACACTGAAGCTTTCTTT.

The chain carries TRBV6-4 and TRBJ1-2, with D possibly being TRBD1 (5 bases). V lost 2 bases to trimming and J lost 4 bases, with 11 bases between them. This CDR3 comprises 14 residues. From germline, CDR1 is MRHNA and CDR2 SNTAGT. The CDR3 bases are TGTGCCAGCAGTGACCGGGGGGAGGTCTATGGCTACACCTTC. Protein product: CASSDRGEVYGYTF.

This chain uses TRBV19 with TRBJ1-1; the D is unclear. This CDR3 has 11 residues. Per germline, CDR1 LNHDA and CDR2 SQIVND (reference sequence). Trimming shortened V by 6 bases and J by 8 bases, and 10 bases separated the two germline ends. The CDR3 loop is CASSGGEEAFF. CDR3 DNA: TGTGCCAGTAGCGGTGGTGAAGAAGCTTTCTTT.

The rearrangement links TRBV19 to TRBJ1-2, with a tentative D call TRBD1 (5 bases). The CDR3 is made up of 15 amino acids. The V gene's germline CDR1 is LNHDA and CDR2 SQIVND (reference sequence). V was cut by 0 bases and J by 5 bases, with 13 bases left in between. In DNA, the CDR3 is TGTGCCAGTAGTATAGATCTCGGGGACCAATATGGCTACACCTTC. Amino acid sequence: CASSIDLGDQYGYTF.

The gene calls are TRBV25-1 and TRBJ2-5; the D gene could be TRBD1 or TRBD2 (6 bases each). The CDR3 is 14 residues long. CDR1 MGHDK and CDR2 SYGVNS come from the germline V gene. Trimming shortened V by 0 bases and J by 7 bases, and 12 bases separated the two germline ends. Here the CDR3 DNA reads TGTGCCAGCAGTGAATATGGGGGGCTCGGGACCCAGTACTTC. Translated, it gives CASSEYGGLGTQYF. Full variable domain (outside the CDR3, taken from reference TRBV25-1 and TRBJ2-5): EADIYQTPRYLVIGTGKKITLECSQTMGHDKMYWYQQDPGMELHLIHYSYGVNSTEKGDLSSESTVSRIRTEHFPLTLESARPSHTSQYLCASSEYGGLGTQYFGPGTRLLVL.